The rows below give T cell receptor beta chains drawn from one sample of a study of beta chain features in type 1 diabetes. TCRdb's table, derived via immunoSEQ multiplex PCR, lists solely in-frame clones and lacks some. The sample has 970,000 or so clones, roughly 17% seen once. Sequenced sample: naive CD4+ T cells from blood. Every receptor here comes from a woman in her late teens or twenties in good health. Both conserved end residues are part of each CDR3. The order of the fields is J gene, D gene, V gene, clone size, CDR3 protein, CDR3 DNA. D genes are given only for firm matches. For some rows the clone size is stated as once, few or many, or as a class when expanded; others skip it.

TRBJ1-1 | . | TRBV7-2 | few | CASSLGGPGTEAFF | TGTGCCAGCAGCTTAGGGGGGCCGGGGACTGAAGCTTTCTTT
TRBJ1-5 | . | TRBV7-2 | . | CASSLDPNQPQHF | TGTGCCAGCAGCTTAGATCCGAATCAGCCCCAGCATTTT
TRBJ2-1 | TRBD2 | TRBV28 | . | CASSLSSGSRNEQFF | TGTGCCAGCAGTTTATCAAGCGGGAGCAGGAATGAGCAGTTCTTC
TRBJ1-2 | . | TRBV10-3 | . | CAISESSAGAYGYTF | TGTGCCATCAGTGAGTCGAGTGCGGGGGCCTATGGCTACACCTTC
TRBJ1-2 | . | TRBV4-3 | few | CASSRSRGGDYGYTF | TGCGCCAGCAGCCGCAGTAGGGGCGGTGACTATGGCTACACCTTC
TRBJ2-3 | TRBD2 | TRBV4-3 | . | CASSRLSGSSTDTQYF | TGCGCCAGCAGCCGACTTAGCGGGAGTTCCACAGATACGCAGTATTTT
TRBJ2-2 | . | TRBV18 | few | CASSPKQAWTGELFF | TGTGCCAGCTCACCCAAGCAGGCGTGGACCGGGGAGCTGTTTTTT
TRBJ1-5 | . | TRBV19 | . | CASSMGRGFGQPQHF | TGTGCCAGCTCCATGGGGAGAGGGTTTGGTCAGCCCCAGCATTTT
TRBJ2-1 | TRBD1 | TRBV7-9 | . | CASSLRTGHEQFF | TGTGCCAGCAGCTTAAGGACAGGGCATGAGCAGTTCTTC
TRBJ2-6 | . | TRBV29-1 | few | CSVLHAGANVLTF | TGCAGCGTTCTTCATGCTGGGGCCAACGTCCTGACTTTC
TRBJ2-7 | . | TRBV28 | once | CASSLNGYEQYF | TGTGCCAGCAGTTTGAACGGATACGAGCAGTACTTC
TRBJ2-5 | TRBD2 | TRBV5-1 | . | CASSKLAGGLNQETQYF | TGCGCCAGCAGCAAATTAGCGGGAGGCCTGAATCAAGAGACCCAGTACTTC
TRBJ2-1 | TRBD2 | TRBV11-1 | few | CASSYRLARDEQFF | TGTGCCAGCAGTTACCGACTAGCTAGGGATGAGCAGTTCTTC
TRBJ2-5 | . | TRBV7-7 | few | CASSLAPTGQETQYF | TGTGCTAGCAGCTTAGCGCCCACAGGCCAAGAGACCCAGTACTTC
TRBJ2-3 | TRBD1 | TRBV5-4 | . | CASSTGQGGRTDTQYF | TGTGCCAGCAGCACCGGACAGGGGGGTCGCACAGATACGCAGTATTTT
TRBJ1-5 | . | TRBV18 | . | CASSPVGVDQPQHF | TGTGCCAGCTCACCAGTCGGGGTCGATCAGCCCCAGCATTTT
TRBJ2-7 | TRBD2 | TRBV2 | few | CAGRGLSPSEQYF | TGTGCCGGGAGGGGACTAAGCCCTTCCGAGCAGTACTTC
TRBJ2-7 | . | TRBV6-1 | few | CASSYSERQYF | TGTGCCAGCAGTTACAGTGAGCGGCAGTACTTC
TRBJ2-2 | TRBD2 | TRBV9 | . | CASSPRGGGTNTGELFF | TGTGCCAGCAGCCCGCGTGGGGGAGGGACGAACACCGGGGAGCTGTTTTTT
TRBJ2-5 | . | TRBV6-1 | few | CASKTLGRIQETQYF | TGTGCCAGCAAGACCCTCGGGCGTATCCAAGAGACCCAGTACTTC
TRBJ1-2 | TRBD1 | TRBV19 | few | CASSTGQDYGYTF | TGTGCCAGTAGTACGGGACAGGACTATGGCTACACCTTC
TRBJ1-4 | TRBD1 | TRBV4-2 | few | CASSPRDRGSEKLFF | TGTGCCAGCAGCCCCCGGGACAGGGGTTCCGAAAAACTGTTTTTT
TRBJ2-1 | TRBD1 | TRBV19 | few | CASSIRQGVTYNEQFF | TGTGCCAGTAGTATAAGACAGGGGGTAACGTACAATGAGCAGTTCTTC
TRBJ2-1 | . | TRBV5-4 | . | CASSLKQNNEQFF | TGTGCCAGCAGCTTAAAACAAAACAATGAGCAGTTCTTC
TRBJ2-1 | . | TRBV6-5 | . | CASSYSQLAHEQFF | TGTGCCAGCAGTTACTCGCAGCTAGCTCATGAGCAGTTCTTC
TRBJ2-7 | . | TRBV28 | few | CASSDGAIPYEQYF | TGTGCCAGCAGTGACGGGGCGATCCCCTACGAGCAGTACTTC
TRBJ2-7 | TRBD2 | TRBV7-2 | few | CASSLVAGRAYEQYF | TGTGCCAGCAGCTTAGTGGCCGGGAGGGCGTACGAGCAGTACTTC
TRBJ2-1 | . | TRBV7-2 | few | CASSFVARRSNEQFF | TGTGCCAGCAGCTTTGTGGCTAGGCGTAGCAATGAGCAGTTCTTC
TRBJ2-7 | . | TRBV7-2 | . | CASSFGLPPYEQYF | TGTGCCAGCAGCTTTGGGCTCCCCCCTTACGAGCAGTACTTC
TRBJ2-5 | . | TRBV7-8 | . | CASSLRAQVQETQYF | TGTGCCAGCAGCTTACGAGCGCAGGTCCAAGAGACCCAGTACTTC
TRBJ2-7 | . | TRBV21-1 | . | CASRAGTASLSYEQYF | TGTGCCAGCAGGGCCGGGACAGCGAGTCTCTCCTACGAGCAGTACTTC